The sequence of this T cell receptor (beta chain) was determined in a study of cytomegalovirus exposure and HLA in healthy donors. Study in general: The approximately 120 validation repertoires, a later analysis reported, used the same platform as the approximately 700 first-cohort repertoires.

CDR1 MNHEY and CDR2 SMNVEV come from the germline V gene (reference sequence). The V gene lost 4 bases and the J gene lost 5 bases, with 11 bases spanning the gap. The CDR3 is 13 residues long. The table came from immunoSEQ multiplex PCR; TCRdb's copy has only in-frame clones and leaves some out. This table holds more than 200,000 clones, less than 95% found once. The chain has TRBV27 and TRBJ2-5; D is perhaps TRBD1 (6 bases). This receptor was taken from a woman aged 25-40 years in good health and CMV-seronegative. Specimen: PBMCs. CDR3 residues: CASSSRTAETQYF. The CDR3 DNA reads as TGTGCCAGCAGTTCCCGGACAGCGGAGACCCAGTACTTC.